The source of this T cell receptor (beta chain) is a study of long-term antiretroviral therapy in people with HIV. Survey-level resolution applied to immunoSEQ assay v3.0. Profiled with immunoSEQ multiplex PCR; TCRdb holds only in-frame clones, not every one. The table shows 30,000 to 40,000 clones, with 80% occurring only once. Trimming pared 0 bases from V and 7 bases from J, leaving 7 bases between. The CDR3 consists of 13 residues. Looked up from germline, CDR1 is LGHNA and CDR2 is YSLEER. The clonotype originates from a man in his late teens or twenties with HIV. The source material was unsorted PBMCs, sampled 1.5 years after starting antiretroviral therapy. J is TRBJ1-5 and V is TRBV4-3, with TRBD1 as a possible D gene (6 bases). CDR3 bases: TGCGCCAGCAGCCAAGATAGGGGGCAGCCCCAGCATTTT. Translated: CASSQDRGQPQHF.